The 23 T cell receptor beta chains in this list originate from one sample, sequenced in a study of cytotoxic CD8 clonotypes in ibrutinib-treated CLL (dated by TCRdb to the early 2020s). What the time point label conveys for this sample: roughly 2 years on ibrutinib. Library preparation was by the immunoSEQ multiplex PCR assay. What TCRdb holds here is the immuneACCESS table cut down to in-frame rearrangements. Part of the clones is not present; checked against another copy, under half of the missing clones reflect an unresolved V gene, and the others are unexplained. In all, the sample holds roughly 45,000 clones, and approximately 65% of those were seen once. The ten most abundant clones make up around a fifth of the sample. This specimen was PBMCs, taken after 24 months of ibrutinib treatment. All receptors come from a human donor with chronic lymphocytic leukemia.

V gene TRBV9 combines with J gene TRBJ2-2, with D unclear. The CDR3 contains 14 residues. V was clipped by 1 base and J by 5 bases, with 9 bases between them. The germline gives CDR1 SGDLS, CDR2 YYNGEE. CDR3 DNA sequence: TGTGCCAGCAGCGTATCACCGACGACCGGGGAGCTGTTTTTT. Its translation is CASSVSPTTGELFF.

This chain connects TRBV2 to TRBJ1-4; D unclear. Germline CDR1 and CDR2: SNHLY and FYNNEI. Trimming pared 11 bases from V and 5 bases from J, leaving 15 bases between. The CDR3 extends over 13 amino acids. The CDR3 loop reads CASRRTENEKLFF. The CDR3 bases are TGTGCCTCAAGGCGGACCGAGAATGAAAAACTGTTTTTT.

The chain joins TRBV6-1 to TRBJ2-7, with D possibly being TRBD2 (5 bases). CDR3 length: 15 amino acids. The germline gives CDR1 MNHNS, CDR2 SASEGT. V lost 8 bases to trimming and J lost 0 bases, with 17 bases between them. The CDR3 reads CASWGVGVDSYEQYF. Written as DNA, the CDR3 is TGTGCCAGCTGGGGAGTCGGGGTTGACTCCTACGAGCAGTACTTC.

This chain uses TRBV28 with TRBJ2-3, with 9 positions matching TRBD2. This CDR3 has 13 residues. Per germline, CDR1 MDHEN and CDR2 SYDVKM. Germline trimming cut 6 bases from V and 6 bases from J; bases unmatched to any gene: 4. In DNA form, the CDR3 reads TGTGCCAGCAGAGACGCGGGAGGGGATACGCAGTATTTT. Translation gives CASRDAGGDTQYF. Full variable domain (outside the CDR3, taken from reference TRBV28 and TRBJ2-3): DVKVTQSSRYLVKRTGEKVFLECVQDMDHENMFWYRQDPGLGLRLIYFSYDVKMKEKGDIPEGYSVSREKKERFSLILESASTNQTSMYLCASRDAGGDTQYFGPGTRLTVL.

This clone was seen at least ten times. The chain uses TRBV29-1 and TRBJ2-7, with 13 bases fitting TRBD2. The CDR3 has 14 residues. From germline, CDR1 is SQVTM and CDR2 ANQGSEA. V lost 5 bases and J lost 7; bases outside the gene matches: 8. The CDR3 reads CSVLGLAGAWEQYF. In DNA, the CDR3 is TGCAGCGTTCTCGGACTAGCGGGAGCCTGGGAGCAGTACTTC.

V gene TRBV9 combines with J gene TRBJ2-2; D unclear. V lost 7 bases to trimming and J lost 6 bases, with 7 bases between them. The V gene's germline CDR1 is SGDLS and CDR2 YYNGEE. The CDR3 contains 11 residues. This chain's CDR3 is CASALAGELFF. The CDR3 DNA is TGTGCCAGCGCGTTGGCCGGGGAGCTGTTTTTT.

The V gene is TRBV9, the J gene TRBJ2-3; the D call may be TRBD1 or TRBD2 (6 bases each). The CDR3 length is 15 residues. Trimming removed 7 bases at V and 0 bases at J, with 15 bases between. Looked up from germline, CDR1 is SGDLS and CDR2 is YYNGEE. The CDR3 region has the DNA TGTGCCAGCTCTCGAGGGGGGTATAGCACAGATACGCAGTATTTT. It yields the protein CASSRGGYSTDTQYF. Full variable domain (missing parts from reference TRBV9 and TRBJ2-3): DSGVTQTPKHLITATGQRVTLRCSPRSGDLSVYWYQQSLDQGLQFLIQYYNGEERAKGNILERFSAQQFPDLHSELNLSSLELGDSALYFCASSRGGYSTDTQYFGPGTRLTVL.

The chain's CDR3 is CASSLAGVETQYF. The CDR3 nucleotides read TGCGCCAGCAGCCTAGCGGGAGTTGAGACCCAGTACTTC. The chain employs TRBV4-1 and TRBJ2-5, with TRBD2 matching over 9 bases. CDR3 length: 13 amino acids. In germline, CDR1 is MGHRA, CDR2 YSYEKL. V was clipped by 4 bases and J by 5 bases; unmatched bases: 2.

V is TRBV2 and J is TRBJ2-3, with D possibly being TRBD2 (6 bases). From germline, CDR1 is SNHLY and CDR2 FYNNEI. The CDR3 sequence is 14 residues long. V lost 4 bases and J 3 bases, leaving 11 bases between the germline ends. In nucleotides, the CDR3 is TGTGCCAGCAGTGTCGGGGGTGGGACAGATACGCAGTATTTT. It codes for CASSVGGGTDTQYF. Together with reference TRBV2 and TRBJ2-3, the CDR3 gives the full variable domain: EPEVTQTPSHQVTQMGQEVILRCVPISNHLYFYWYRQILGQKVEFLVSFYNNEISEKSEIFDDQFSVERPDGSNFTLKIRSTKLEDSAMYFCASSVGGGTDTQYFGPGTRLTVL.

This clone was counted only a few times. The DNA of the CDR3 is TGTGCCAGCAGCGTAGAAGGGACAGGTTCGGAACATGAAAAACTGTTTTTT. Translating it yields CASSVEGTGSEHEKLFF. V gene TRBV9 combines with J gene TRBJ1-4; TRBD1 matches 8 bases. CDR3 length equals 17 residues. Germline CDR1 is SGDLS and CDR2 is YYNGEE. V was clipped by 0 bases and J by 6 bases; unmatched bases: 10. The variable domain in full, completed from reference TRBV9 and TRBJ1-4, reads DSGVTQTPKHLITATGQRVTLRCSPRSGDLSVYWYQQSLDQGLQFLIQYYNGEERAKGNILERFSAQQFPDLHSELNLSSLELGDSALYFCASSVEGTGSEHEKLFFGSGTQLSVL.

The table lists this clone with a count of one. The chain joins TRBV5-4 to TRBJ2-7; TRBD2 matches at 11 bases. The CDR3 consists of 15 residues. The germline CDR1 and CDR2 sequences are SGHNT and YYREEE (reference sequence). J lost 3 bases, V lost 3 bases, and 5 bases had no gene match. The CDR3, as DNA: TGTGCCAGCAGCTACCAGGGACTAGCGGTCTACGAGCAGTACTTC. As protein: CASSYQGLAVYEQYF.

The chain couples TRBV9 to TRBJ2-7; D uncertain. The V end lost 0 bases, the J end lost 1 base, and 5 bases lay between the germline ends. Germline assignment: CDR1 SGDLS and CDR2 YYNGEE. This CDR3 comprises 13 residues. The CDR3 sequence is CASSVATSYEQYF. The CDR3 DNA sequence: TGTGCCAGCAGCGTAGCCACATCCTACGAGCAGTACTTC.

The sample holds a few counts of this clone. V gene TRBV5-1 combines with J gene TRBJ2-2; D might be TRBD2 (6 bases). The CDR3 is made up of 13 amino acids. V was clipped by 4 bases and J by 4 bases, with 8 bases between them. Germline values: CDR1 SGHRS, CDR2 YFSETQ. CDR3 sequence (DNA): TGCGCCAGCAGCCTGGGGGGCACCGGGGAGCTGTTTTTT. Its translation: CASSLGGTGELFF.

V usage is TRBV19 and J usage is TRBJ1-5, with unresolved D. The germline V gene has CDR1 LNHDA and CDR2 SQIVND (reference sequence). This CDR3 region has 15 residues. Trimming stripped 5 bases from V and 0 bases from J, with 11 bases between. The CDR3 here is CASSLYTYSNQPQHF. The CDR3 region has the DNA TGTGCCAGTAGTCTATACACCTATAGCAATCAGCCCCAGCATTTT.

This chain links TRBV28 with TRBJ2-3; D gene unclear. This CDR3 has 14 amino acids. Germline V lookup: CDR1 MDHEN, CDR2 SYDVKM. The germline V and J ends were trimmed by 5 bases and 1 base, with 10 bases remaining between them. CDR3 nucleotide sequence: TGTGCCAGCAGTCTAGTCCTCGGCACAGATACGCAGTATTTT. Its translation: CASSLVLGTDTQYF.

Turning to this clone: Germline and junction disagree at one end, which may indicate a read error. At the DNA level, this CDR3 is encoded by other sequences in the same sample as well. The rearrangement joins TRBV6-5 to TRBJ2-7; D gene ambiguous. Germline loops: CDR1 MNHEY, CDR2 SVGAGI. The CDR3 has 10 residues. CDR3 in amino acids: CASRHYEQYF. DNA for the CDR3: TGCGCCAGCAGACACTACGAGCAGTACTTC.

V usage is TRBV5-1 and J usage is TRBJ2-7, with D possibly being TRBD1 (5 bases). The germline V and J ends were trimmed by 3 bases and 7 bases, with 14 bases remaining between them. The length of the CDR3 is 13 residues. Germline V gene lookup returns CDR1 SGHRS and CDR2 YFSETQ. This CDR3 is CASSSVTATEQYF. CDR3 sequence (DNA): TGCGCCAGCAGCTCCGTGACAGCTACGGAGCAGTACTTC.

CDR3 amino acids: CASSLAGGRQNEQFF. The CDR3 nucleotides read TGTGCCAGCAGTCTAGCGGGGGGGCGTCAGAATGAGCAGTTCTTC. This rearrangement joins TRBV5-4 to TRBJ2-1; 12 bases map to TRBD2. Germline lookup yields CDR1 SGHNT and CDR2 YYREEE (reference sequence). V lost 5 bases, J lost 7 bases, and 7 bases stayed unmatched. The CDR3 covers 15 residues.

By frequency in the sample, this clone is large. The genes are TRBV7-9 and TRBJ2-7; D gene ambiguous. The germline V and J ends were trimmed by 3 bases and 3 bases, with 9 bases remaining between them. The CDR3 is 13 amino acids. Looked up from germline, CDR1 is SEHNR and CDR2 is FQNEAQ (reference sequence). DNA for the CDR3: TGTGCCAGCAGCTTGGCAGGAATCTACGAGCAGTACTTC. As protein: CASSLAGIYEQYF. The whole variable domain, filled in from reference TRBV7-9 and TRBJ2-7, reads DTGVSQNPRHKITKRGQNVTFRCDPISEHNRLYWYRQTLGQGPEFLTYFQNEAQLEKSRLLSDRFSAERPKGSFSTLEIQRTEQGDSAMYLCASSLAGIYEQYFGPGTRLTVT.

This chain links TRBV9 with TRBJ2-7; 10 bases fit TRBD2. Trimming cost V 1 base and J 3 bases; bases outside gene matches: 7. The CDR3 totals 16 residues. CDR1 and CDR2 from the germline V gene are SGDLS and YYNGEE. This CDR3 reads CASSVTSGAAGYEQYF. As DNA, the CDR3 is TGTGCCAGCAGCGTAACTAGCGGGGCAGCGGGCTACGAGCAGTACTTC.

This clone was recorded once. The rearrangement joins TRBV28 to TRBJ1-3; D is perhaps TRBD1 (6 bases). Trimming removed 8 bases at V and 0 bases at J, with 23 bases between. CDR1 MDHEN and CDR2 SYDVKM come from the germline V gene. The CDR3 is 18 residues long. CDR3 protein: CASARGYSPGTSGNTIYF. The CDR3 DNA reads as TGTGCCAGCGCTAGGGGGTATAGTCCGGGGACCTCTGGAAACACCATATATTTT.

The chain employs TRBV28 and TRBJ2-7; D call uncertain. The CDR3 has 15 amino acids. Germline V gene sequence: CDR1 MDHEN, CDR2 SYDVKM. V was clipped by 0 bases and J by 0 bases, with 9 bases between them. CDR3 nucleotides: TGTGCCAGCAGTTTATGGGGCCAGAGCTCCTACGAGCAGTACTTC. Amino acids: CASSLWGQSSYEQYF.

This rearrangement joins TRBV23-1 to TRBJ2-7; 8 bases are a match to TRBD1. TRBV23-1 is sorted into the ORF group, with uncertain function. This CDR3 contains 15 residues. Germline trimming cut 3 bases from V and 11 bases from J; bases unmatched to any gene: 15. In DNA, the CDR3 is TGCGCCAGCAGTCAGCTATCCCCAGAGACAGGGGCGGAGTACTTC. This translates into CASSQLSPETGAEYF.